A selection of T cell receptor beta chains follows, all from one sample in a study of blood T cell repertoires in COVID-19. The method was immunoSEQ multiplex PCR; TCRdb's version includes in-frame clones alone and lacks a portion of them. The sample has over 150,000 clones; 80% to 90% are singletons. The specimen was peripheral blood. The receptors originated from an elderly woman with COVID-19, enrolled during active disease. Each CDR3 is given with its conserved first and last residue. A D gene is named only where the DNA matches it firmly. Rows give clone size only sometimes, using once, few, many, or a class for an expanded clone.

CASSLQPGENEKLFF	TGTGCCAGCTCCCTTCAACCGGGAGAGAATGAAAAACTGTTTTTT	.	TRBV18	.	TRBJ1-4
CASSKTGSTYNEQFF	TGTGCCAGCAGTAAGACAGGTTCTACCTACAATGAGCAGTTCTTC	.	TRBV6-2/TRBV6-3	.	TRBJ2-1
CASSEMTDGSNQPQHF	TGTGCCAGCAGTGAGATGACAGACGGAAGCAATCAGCCCCAGCATTTT	.	TRBV6-2/TRBV6-3	few	TRBJ1-5
CAWGTSPTGELFF	TGTGCCTGGGGGACTAGCCCGACCGGGGAGCTGTTTTTT	TRBD2	TRBV30	.	TRBJ2-2
CASSQDPRSSYNSPLHF	TGTGCCAGCAGCCAAGATCCGAGGAGCTCCTATAATTCACCCCTCCACTTT	.	TRBV3-1/TRBV3-2	.	TRBJ1-6
CASSQLRDSSYEQYF	TGTGCCAGCTCTCAACTCCGGGACAGTTCTTACGAGCAGTACTTC	TRBD1	TRBV18	.	TRBJ2-7
CASSRAPNTGELFF	TGTGCCAGTAGTAGGGCCCCCAACACCGGGGAGCTGTTTTTT	.	TRBV19	.	TRBJ2-2
CASSLEAGGVTDTQYF	TGTGCCAGCAGCTTGGAAGCGGGGGGGGTCACAGATACGCAGTATTTT	TRBD2	TRBV11-2	.	TRBJ2-3
CASSYSPGGLQPQHF	TGTGCCAGCAGTTACTCCCCGGGGGGGCTCCAGCCCCAGCATTTT	.	TRBV6-6	.	TRBJ1-5
CASSGTSGSWTQYF	TGTGCCAGCAGCGGGACTAGCGGGAGTTGGACCCAGTACTTC	TRBD2	TRBV7-2	few	TRBJ2-5
CAWNQGLGNEKLFF	TGTGCCTGGAACCAAGGACTTGGTAATGAAAAACTGTTTTTT	.	TRBV30	.	TRBJ1-4
CASSSIVYTQYF	TGTGCCAGCAGCTCAATTGTGTATACGCAGTATTTT	.	TRBV11-2	once	TRBJ2-3
CSVESYFTGGRTEAFF	TGCAGCGTTGAAAGTTACTTTACAGGGGGTAGGACTGAAGCTTTCTTT	TRBD1	TRBV29-1	.	TRBJ1-1
CASSVSSGTNTGELFF	TGTGCCAGCAGCGTATCTAGCGGGACTAACACCGGGGAGCTGTTTTTT	TRBD2	TRBV7-2	.	TRBJ2-2
CAWSGGASGAVQETQYF	TGTGCCTGGAGTGGAGGGGCTAGCGGGGCAGTCCAAGAGACCCAGTACTTC	TRBD2	TRBV30	once	TRBJ2-5
CATSRDHLERSPYTF	TGTGCCACCAGCAGAGATCATCTGGAGCGCAGCCCCTACACCTTC	.	TRBV15	.	TRBJ1-2
CASSSTSGGGTDTQYF	TGTGCCAGCAGTTCCACTAGCGGGGGGGGAACAGATACGCAGTATTTT	TRBD2	TRBV27	.	TRBJ2-3
CASSVGGGNQPQHF	TGTGCCAGCAGCGTAGGGGGAGGCAATCAGCCCCAGCATTTT	.	TRBV9	.	TRBJ1-5
CASSPSGTKGYGYTF	TGCGCCAGCAGCCCCTCCGGGACAAAAGGGTATGGCTACACCTTC	.	TRBV5-1	once	TRBJ1-2
CASSQDPNGGGQETQYF	TGCGCCAGCAGCCAAGATCCGAACGGGGGGGGACAAGAGACCCAGTACTTC	TRBD2	TRBV4-3	.	TRBJ2-5
CASSIEDRTYGYTF	TGTGCCAGTAGTATCGAGGACAGGACCTATGGCTACACCTTC	TRBD1	TRBV19	.	TRBJ1-2
CASSLATGISTDTQYF	TGCGCCAGCAGCTTGGCCACAGGGATCAGCACAGATACGCAGTATTTT	.	TRBV5-1	once	TRBJ2-3
CASSQVVASDTQYF	TGTGCCAGCAGCCAAGTGGTAGCATCAGATACGCAGTATTTT	.	TRBV3-1/TRBV3-2	once	TRBJ2-3
CASSLEYTKAGLAINEQFF	TGTGCCAGCAGCTTGGAGTACACCAAAGCGGGACTAGCGATCAATGAGCAGTTCTTC	TRBD2	TRBV5-8	.	TRBJ2-1
CASSPATGLNYYGYTF	TGTGCCAGCTCACCGGCGACAGGGCTTAACTATTATGGCTACACCTTC	TRBD1	TRBV18	.	TRBJ1-2
CASSTDGGYSNQPQHF	TGTGCCAGTAGTACAGACGGGGGTTATAGCAATCAGCCCCAGCATTTT	.	TRBV19	.	TRBJ1-5
CASSLPPGAFF	TGTGCCAGCAGTCTTCCCCCGGGAGCTTTCTTT	.	TRBV6-2/TRBV6-3	.	TRBJ1-1
CASSLEAGGVTGELFF	TGCGCCAGCAGCTTGGAGGCGGGAGGGGTCACCGGGGAGCTGTTTTTT	TRBD2	TRBV5-1	.	TRBJ2-2
CASSPGQGYTGELFF	TGTGCCAGCTCACCAGGACAGGGTTATACCGGGGAGCTGTTTTTT	TRBD1	TRBV18	.	TRBJ2-2
CASSFSSNQPQHF	TGTGCCAGCAGCTTCTCTAGCAATCAGCCCCAGCATTTT	.	TRBV5-5	once	TRBJ1-5
CASSPQSTGELFF	TGTGCCAGCAGCCCCCAATCCACCGGGGAGCTGTTTTTT	.	TRBV28	once	TRBJ2-2
CASSSGALGGQFF	TGTGCCAGCAGCTCCGGAGCCTTGGGGGGGCAGTTCTTC	.	TRBV7-3	few	TRBJ2-1
CASSPHRWETQYF	TGTGCCAGCAGTCCCCACAGGTGGGAGACCCAGTACTTC	.	TRBV28	.	TRBJ2-5